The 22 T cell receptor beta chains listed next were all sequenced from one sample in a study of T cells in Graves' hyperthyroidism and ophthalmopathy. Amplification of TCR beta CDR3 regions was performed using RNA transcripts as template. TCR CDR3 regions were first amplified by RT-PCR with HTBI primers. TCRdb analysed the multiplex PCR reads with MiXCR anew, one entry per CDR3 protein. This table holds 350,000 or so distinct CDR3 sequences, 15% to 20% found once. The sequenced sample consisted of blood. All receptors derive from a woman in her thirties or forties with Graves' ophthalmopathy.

The CDR3 nucleotides are TGTGCCAGCAGATCCGGGACAGGGGGGAGACACGAGCAGTACTTC. Amino acid sequence: CASRSGTGGRHEQYF. The chain couples TRBV28 to TRBJ2-7; 11 nucleotides agree with TRBD1. V dropped 6 bases and J dropped 5; count of bases not matched to a gene: 9. The CDR3 contains 15 residues. The germline gives CDR1 MDHEN, CDR2 SYDVKM.

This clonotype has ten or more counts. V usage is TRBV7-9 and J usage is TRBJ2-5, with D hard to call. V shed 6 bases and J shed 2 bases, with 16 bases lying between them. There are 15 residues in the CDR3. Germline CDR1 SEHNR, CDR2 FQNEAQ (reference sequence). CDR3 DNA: TGTGCCAGCAGGCCTTTGCACCTCCTGCAAGAGACCCAGTACTTC. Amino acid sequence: CASRPLHLLQETQYF. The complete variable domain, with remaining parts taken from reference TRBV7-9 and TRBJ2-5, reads DTGVSQNPRHKITKRGQNVTFRCDPISEHNRLYWYRQTLGQGPEFLTYFQNEAQLEKSRLLSDRFSAERPKGSFSTLEIQRTEQGDSAMYLCASRPLHLLQETQYFGPGTRLLVL.

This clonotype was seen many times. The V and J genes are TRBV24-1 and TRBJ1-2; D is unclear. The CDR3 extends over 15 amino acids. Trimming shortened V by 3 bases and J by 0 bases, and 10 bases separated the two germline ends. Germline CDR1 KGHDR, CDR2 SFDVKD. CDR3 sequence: CATSDIYGANYGYTF. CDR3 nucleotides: TGTGCCACCAGTGATATATACGGCGCTAACTATGGCTACACCTTC.

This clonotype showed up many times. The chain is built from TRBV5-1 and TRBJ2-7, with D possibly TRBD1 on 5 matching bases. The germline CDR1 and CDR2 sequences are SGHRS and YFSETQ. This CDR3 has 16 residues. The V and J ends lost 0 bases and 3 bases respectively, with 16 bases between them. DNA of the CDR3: TGCGCCAGCAGCTTGGCCGGCGACAGCCTCAACTACGAGCAGTACTTC. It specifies CASSLAGDSLNYEQYF.

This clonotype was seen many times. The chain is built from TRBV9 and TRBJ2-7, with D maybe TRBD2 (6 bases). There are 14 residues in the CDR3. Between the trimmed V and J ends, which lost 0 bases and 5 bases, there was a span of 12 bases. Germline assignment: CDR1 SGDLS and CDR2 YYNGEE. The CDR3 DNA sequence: TGTGCCAGCAGCGTAGGTAGCGGAACCCACGAGCAGTACTTC. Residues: CASSVGSGTHEQYF.

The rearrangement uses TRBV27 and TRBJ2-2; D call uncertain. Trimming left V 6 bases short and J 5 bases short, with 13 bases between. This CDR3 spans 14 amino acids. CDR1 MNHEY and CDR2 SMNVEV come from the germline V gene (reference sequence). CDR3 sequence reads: CASSSIAGTGELFF. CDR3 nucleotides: TGTGCCAGCAGCTCCATAGCTGGGACCGGGGAGCTGTTTTTT.

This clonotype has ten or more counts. The CDR3 loop reads CSASYTSGISYEQYF. CDR3 nucleotides: TGCAGTGCTAGTTATACTAGCGGAATCTCCTACGAGCAGTACTTC. The chain recombines TRBV20-1 with TRBJ2-7; 8 bases line up with TRBD2. The CDR3 length is 15 residues. Germline loops: CDR1 DFQATT, CDR2 SNEGSKA (reference sequence). V lost 3 bases and J lost 0; bases outside the gene matches: 7.

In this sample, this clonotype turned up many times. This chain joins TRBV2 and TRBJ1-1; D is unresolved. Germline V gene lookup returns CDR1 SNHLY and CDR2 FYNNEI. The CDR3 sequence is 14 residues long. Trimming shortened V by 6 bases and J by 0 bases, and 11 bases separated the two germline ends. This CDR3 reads CASSFNPMNTEAFF. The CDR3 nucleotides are TGTGCCAGCAGCTTCAATCCGATGAACACTGAAGCTTTCTTT.

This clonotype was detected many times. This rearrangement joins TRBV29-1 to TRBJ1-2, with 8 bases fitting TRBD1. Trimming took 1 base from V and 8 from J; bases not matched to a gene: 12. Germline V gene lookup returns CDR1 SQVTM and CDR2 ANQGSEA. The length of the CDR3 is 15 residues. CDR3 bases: TGCAGCGTTGAAGGGCAGGGGGCGTTAATCGACGGCTACACCTTC. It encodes CSVEGQGALIDGYTF.

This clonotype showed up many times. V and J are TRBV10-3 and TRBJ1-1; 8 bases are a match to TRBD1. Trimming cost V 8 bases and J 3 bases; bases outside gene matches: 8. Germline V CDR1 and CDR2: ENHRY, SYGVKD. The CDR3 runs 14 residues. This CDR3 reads CAIGQGARHTEAFF. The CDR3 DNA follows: TGTGCCATCGGGCAGGGGGCGCGTCACACTGAAGCTTTCTTT.

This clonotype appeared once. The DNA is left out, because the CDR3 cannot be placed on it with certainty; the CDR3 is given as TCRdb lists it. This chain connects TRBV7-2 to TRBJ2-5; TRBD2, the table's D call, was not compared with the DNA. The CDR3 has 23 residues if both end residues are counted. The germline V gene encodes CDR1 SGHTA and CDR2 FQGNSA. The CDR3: CASRLLAGASYEQYFGPGETQYF.

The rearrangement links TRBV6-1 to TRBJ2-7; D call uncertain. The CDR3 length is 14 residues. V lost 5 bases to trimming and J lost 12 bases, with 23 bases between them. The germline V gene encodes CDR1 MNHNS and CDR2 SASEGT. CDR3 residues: CASSTVARVVDAYF. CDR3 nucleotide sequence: TGTGCCAGCAGTACCGTGGCCCGGGTGGTAGACGCGTACTTC.

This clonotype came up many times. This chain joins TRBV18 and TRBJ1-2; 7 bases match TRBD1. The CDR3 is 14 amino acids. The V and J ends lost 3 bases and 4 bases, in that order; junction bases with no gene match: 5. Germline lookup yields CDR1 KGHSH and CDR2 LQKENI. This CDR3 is CASSPTGVRYGYTF. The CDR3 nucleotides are TGTGCCAGCTCACCTACAGGGGTACGCTATGGCTACACCTTC.

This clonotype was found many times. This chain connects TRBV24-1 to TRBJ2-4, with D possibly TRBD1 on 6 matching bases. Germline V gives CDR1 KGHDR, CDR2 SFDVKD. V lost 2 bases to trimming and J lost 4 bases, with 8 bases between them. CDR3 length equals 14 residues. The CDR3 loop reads CATSDSQGKNIQYF. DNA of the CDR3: TGTGCCACCAGTGATTCCCAGGGGAAAAACATTCAGTACTTC.

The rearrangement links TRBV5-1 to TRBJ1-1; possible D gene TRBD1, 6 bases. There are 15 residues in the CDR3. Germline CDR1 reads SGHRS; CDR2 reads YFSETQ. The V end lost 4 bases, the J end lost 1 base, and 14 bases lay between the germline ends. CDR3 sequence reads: CASSILGGANTEAFF. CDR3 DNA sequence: TGCGCCAGCAGCATATTAGGGGGGGCGAACACTGAAGCTTTCTTT.

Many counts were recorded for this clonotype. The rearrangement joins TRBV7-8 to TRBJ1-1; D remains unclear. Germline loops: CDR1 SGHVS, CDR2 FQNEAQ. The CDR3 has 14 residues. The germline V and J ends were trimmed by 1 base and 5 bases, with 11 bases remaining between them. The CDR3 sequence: CASSLEALGTEAFF. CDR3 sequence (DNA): TGTGCCAGCAGCTTAGAGGCCCTGGGGACTGAAGCTTTCTTT. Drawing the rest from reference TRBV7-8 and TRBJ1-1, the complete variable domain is GAGVSQSPRYKVAKRGQDVALRCDPISGHVSLFWYQQALGQGPEFLTYFQNEAQLDKSGLPSDRFFAERPEGSVSTLKIQRTQQEDSAVYLCASSLEALGTEAFFGQGTRLTVV.

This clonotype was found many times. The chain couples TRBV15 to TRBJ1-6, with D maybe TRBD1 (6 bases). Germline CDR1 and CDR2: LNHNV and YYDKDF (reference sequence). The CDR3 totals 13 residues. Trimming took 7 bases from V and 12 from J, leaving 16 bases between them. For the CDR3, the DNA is TGTGCCACCAAGGCGGGGGGCGGTTTACCCCTCCACTTT. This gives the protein CATKAGGGLPLHF. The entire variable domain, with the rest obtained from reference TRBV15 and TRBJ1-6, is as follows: DAMVIQNPRYQVTQFGKPVTLSCSQTLNHNVMYWYQQKSSQAPKLLFHYYDKDFNNEADTPDNFQSRRPNTSFCFLDIRSPGLGDTAMYLCATKAGGGLPLHFGNGTRLTVT.

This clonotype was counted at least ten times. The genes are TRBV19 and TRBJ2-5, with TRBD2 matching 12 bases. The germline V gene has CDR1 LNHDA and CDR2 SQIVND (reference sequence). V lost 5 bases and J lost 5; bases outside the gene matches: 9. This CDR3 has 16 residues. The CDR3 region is CASSPADLAGGETQYF. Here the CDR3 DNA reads TGTGCCAGTAGTCCCGCCGACCTAGCGGGAGGGGAGACCCAGTACTTC.

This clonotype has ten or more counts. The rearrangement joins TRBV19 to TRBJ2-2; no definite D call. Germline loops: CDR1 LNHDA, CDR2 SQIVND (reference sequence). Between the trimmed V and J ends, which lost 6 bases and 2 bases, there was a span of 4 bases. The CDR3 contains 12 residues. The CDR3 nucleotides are TGTGCCAGTAGACCAAACACCGGGGAGCTGTTTTTT. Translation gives CASRPNTGELFF.

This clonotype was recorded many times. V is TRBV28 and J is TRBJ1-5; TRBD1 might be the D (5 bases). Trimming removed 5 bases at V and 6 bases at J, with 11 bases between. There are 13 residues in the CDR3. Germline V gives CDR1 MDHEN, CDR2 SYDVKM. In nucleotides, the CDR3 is TGTGCCAGCAGTAGGTCGGGGGGTCAGCCCCAGCATTTT. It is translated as CASSRSGGQPQHF.

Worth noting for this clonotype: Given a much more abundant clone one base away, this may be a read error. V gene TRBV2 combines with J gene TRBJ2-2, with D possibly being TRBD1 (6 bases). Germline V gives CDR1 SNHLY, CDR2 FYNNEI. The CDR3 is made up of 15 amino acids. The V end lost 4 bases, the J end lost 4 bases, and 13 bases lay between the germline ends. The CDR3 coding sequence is TGTGCCAGCAGTGTAGCAGGACAGCGCACCGGGGAGCTGTTTTTT. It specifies CASSVAGQRTGELFF.

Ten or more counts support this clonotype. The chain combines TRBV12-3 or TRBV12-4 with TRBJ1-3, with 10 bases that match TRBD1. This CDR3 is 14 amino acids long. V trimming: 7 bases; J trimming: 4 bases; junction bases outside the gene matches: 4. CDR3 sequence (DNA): TGTGCCAGCAAGGAGACAGGGGGCGGAAACACCATATATTTT. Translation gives CASKETGGGNTIYF.